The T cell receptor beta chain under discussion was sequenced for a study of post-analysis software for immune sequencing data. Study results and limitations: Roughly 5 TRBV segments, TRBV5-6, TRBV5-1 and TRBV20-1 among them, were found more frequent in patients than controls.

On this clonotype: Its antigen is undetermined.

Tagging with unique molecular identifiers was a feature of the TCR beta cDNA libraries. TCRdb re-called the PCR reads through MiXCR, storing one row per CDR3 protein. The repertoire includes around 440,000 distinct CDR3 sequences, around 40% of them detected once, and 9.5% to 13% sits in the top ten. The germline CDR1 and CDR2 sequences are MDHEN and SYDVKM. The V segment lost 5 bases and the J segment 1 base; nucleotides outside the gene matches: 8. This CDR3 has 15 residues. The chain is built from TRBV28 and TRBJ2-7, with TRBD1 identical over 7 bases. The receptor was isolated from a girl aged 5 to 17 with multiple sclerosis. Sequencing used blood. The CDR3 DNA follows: TGTGCCAGCAGTAACGGACAGGCGGTATCCTACGAGCAGTACTTC. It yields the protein CASSNGQAVSYEQYF. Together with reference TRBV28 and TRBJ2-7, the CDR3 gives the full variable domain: DVKVTQSSRYLVKRTGEKVFLECVQDMDHENMFWYRQDPGLGLRLIYFSYDVKMKEKGDIPEGYSVSREKKERFSLILESASTNQTSMYLCASSNGQAVSYEQYFGPGTRLTVT.